The clone carrying this T cell receptor (beta chain) was found a few times. The antigen remains unidentified. The sample is drawn from a study of T cell repertoires in cytomegalovirus infection. About the research overall: In the study, CMV epitopes included recently identified HLA-C-restricted and well-studied HLA-B-restricted ones. In public TCR beta signatures, there were indications of both CMV infection and matching HLA type.

TCRdb reanalysed the reads using MiXCR and keeps one entry per CDR3 protein. Altogether about half a million distinct CDR3 sequences are present, roughly a third being singletons, with the ten largest covering 17%. The clonotype originates from a human donor in good health (CMV status not recorded). Some clones in this sample may be carry-over from other donors' samples. The input for sequencing was cultured PBMCs, taken from culture after CMV antigen stimulation.

DNA for the CDR3: TGTGCCAGTAGGACCCTACAGGGAATCAACTATGGCTACACCTTC. It encodes CASRTLQGINYGYTF. The V call is TRBV19, the J call TRBJ1-2; D possibly corresponds to TRBD1 (6 bases). V was clipped by 6 bases and J by 2 bases, with 16 bases between them. The CDR3 consists of 15 residues. CDR1 is LNHDA, CDR2 SQIVND, per germline (reference sequence). The full variable domain, in which reference TRBV19 and TRBJ1-2 provide the parts outside the CDR3, is DGGITQSPKYLFRKEGQNVTLSCEQNLNHDAMYWYRQDPGQGLRLIYYSQIVNDFQKGDIAEGYSVSREKKESFPLTVTSAQKNPTAFYLCASRTLQGINYGYTFGSGTRLTVV.